Listed here is a single T cell receptor beta chain. These data belong to a study of cytomegalovirus exposure and HLA in healthy donors. V gave up 3 bases and J gave up 0 bases; unmatched junction bases: 3. The germline gives CDR1 LGHNA, CDR2 YNFKEQ. The CDR3 totals 15 residues. The PCR ran on 60 Vbeta and 13 Jbeta primers. Data came from immunoSEQ multiplex PCR; TCRdb stores just in-frame clones and leaves some out. Here the sample spans over 80,000 clones, 70% to 75% being singletons. This TCR came from a man in his forties or fifties in good health and CMV-seronegative. This chain connects TRBV4-2 to TRBJ2-5; 8 bases line up with TRBD1. Sequences were obtained from PBMCs. As DNA, the CDR3 is TGTGCCAGCAGCCAGACACAGGGGGACCAAGAGACCCAGTACTTC. Protein sequence: CASSQTQGDQETQYF.